This TCR beta chain was identified during a study of PD-1 blockade in mismatch repair-deficient tumors. Study-wide background: Enrolled about 2013-2016, patients had progressing, pretreated mismatch repair-deficient cancers of 12 to 13 types.

Some clones are missing from TCRdb's copy, which holds only in-frame ones; the method was immunoSEQ multiplex PCR. This table has about 19,000 clones, over 75% appearing once. CDR3 length: 16 amino acids. Germline V CDR1 and CDR2: SNHLY, FYNNEI. The trim removed 0 bases at V and 5 bases at J, leaving 5 bases unmatched. All patients were mismatch repair deficient, assessed by either PCR or immunohistochemistry. This clone has just a few counts. This receptor was identified in an adult with mismatch repair-deficient cancer. This specimen was PBMCs, taken 52 weeks after starting pembrolizumab. The V gene is TRBV2, the J gene TRBJ2-2; 8 positions match TRBD2. This CDR3 reads CASSEARTSRTGELFF. CDR3 bases: TGTGCCAGCAGTGAAGCGAGGACTAGCAGGACCGGGGAGCTGTTTTTT. The variable domain in full, with the rest retrieved from reference TRBV2 and TRBJ2-2, is EPEVTQTPSHQVTQMGQEVILRCVPISNHLYFYWYRQILGQKVEFLVSFYNNEISEKSEIFDDQFSVERPDGSNFTLKIRSTKLEDSAMYFCASSEARTSRTGELFFGEGSRLTVL.